The T cell receptor (beta chain) under discussion was sequenced for a study of CD8 T cells in Susac syndrome. Study-level information: Sequencing included Susac syndrome patients, roughly six of them with active disease and eight in remission.

The authors reverse transcribed roughly 0.5 to 1 ug RNA with random hexamers. TCRdb called the immunoSEQ multiplex PCR reads again in MiXCR, with one record for every CDR3 protein. Of some 110,000 distinct CDR3 sequences listed, 90% to 95% are singletons. With respect to this clonotype: An end of the junction differs from the germline gene, which may be a read error.

The CDR3 loop spans 12 amino acids. CDR1 and CDR2 (germline): MNHEY, SVGEGT. The sequenced target, TCR beta, came from blood CD8+ and CD4+ T cells. The TCR sequence derives from a human donor with Susac syndrome. The gene calls are TRBV6-2 or TRBV6-3 and TRBJ2-7, with a possible D match to TRBD1 (5 bases). The sequencing sample was made of CD8+ T cells from PBMCs. The CDR3 DNA is TGTGCCAGCAGTTACCCGACTCCGACAGAAAGCTTC. Translating it yields CASSYPTPTESF.